Listed below are T cell receptor beta chains from one sample, sequenced in a study of radiation and T cells in renal cell carcinoma. TCRdb's table, derived via immunoSEQ multiplex PCR, lists solely in-frame clones and lacks some. Of approximately 75,000 clones in the sample, about four fifths were seen once. The sample here was blood, taken from a patient whose treatment included radiotherapy and nephrectomy. These receptor sequences come from a man between 60 and 75 years old with renal cell carcinoma. Each CDR3 is given with its conserved first and last residue. Fields, in order: clone size, V gene, J gene, D gene, CDR3 protein, CDR3 DNA. The D gene is left open where the match is weak. The listing skips clone size in some rows; elsewhere it reads once, few, many or a size class.

few	TRBV7-9	TRBJ2-2	NA	CASSQSPYNTGELFF	TGTGCCAGCAGCCAATCCCCCTATAACACCGGGGAGCTGTTTTTT
NA	TRBV28	TRBJ1-3	NA	CASSPPVGSGNTIYF	TGTGCCAGCAGTCCGCCGGTGGGCTCTGGAAACACCATATATTTT
NA	TRBV5-4	TRBJ2-5	NA	CASSLEGEGTQYF	TGTGCCAGCAGCTTGGAAGGCGAGGGGACCCAGTACTTC
once	TRBV5-1	TRBJ2-5	NA	CASSPRLGIQETQYF	TGCGCCAGCAGCCCCCGGCTAGGAATACAAGAGACCCAGTACTTC
NA	TRBV15	TRBJ2-3	TRBD1	CATSGGTGNHDTQYF	TGTGCCACCAGCGGAGGGACAGGGAATCACGATACGCAGTATTTT
NA	TRBV30	TRBJ2-1	NA	CAWSVGSTALDKEQFF	TGTGCCTGGAGTGTAGGGTCGACGGCTCTGGATAAGGAGCAGTTCTTC
few	TRBV28	TRBJ2-7	NA	CASSAPGSGEQYF	TGTGCCAGCAGTGCACCAGGGTCGGGCGAGCAGTACTTC
few	TRBV5-5	TRBJ1-2	NA	CASSPVEGPNYGYTF	TGTGCCAGCAGCCCGGTAGAGGGTCCCAACTATGGCTACACCTTC
few	TRBV9	TRBJ2-3	TRBD2	CASSVVAGGPSDTQYF	TGTGCCAGCAGCGTAGTAGCGGGAGGGCCTTCAGATACGCAGTATTTT
once	TRBV7-7	TRBJ2-7	TRBD2	CASSLASGRDYEQYF	TGTGCCAGCAGCTTGGCTAGCGGGAGGGACTACGAGCAGTACTTC
NA	TRBV27	TRBJ1-4	NA	CASSFVGGGEKLFF	TGTGCCAGCAGTTTCGTAGGGGGGGGTGAAAAACTGTTTTTT
NA	TRBV2	TRBJ1-5	NA	CASRDSNQPQHF	TGTGCCAGCAGGGACAGCAATCAGCCCCAGCATTTT
NA	TRBV5-1	TRBJ2-1	TRBD1	CASSLAAQGAVQFF	TGCGCCAGCAGCTTGGCCGCACAGGGGGCGGTGCAGTTCTTC
NA	TRBV30	TRBJ2-1	NA	CAWTGLSWHEQFF	TGTGCCTGGACCGGACTCAGCTGGCATGAGCAGTTCTTC
NA	TRBV7-2	TRBJ2-7	TRBD2	CASTLGAPSGSYEQYF	TGTGCCAGCACCCTAGGGGCGCCTAGCGGGAGCTACGAGCAGTACTTC
few	TRBV27	TRBJ2-1	TRBD2	CASSGASGGPYNEQFF	TGTGCCAGCAGTGGGGCTAGCGGGGGCCCTTACAATGAGCAGTTCTTC
few	TRBV28	TRBJ2-7	TRBD2	CASRTSPYEQYF	TGTGCCAGCCGGACTAGCCCCTACGAGCAGTACTTC
NA	TRBV5-1	TRBJ2-2	TRBD1	CASSLVAGGSGELFF	TGCGCCAGCAGCTTGGTGGCAGGGGGATCCGGGGAGCTGTTTTTT
NA	TRBV2	TRBJ2-1	NA	CASSGLRGEQFF	TGTGCCAGCAGTGGGCTTAGAGGAGAGCAGTTCTTC
NA	TRBV21-1	TRBJ1-3	NA	CALMGGGNTIYF	TGTGCCCTCATGGGGGGGGGAAACACCATATATTTT
NA	TRBV7-9	TRBJ2-5	TRBD1	CASSLAGGTQYF	TGTGCCAGCAGCTTGGCAGGGGGGACCCAGTACTTC
NA	TRBV2	TRBJ2-5	TRBD2	CASSGLSSGIETQYF	TGTGCCAGCAGCGGTCTTTCTAGCGGGATCGAGACCCAGTACTTC
once	TRBV15	TRBJ2-7	NA	CATSANYEQYF	TGTGCCACCAGCGCAAACTACGAGCAGTACTTC
NA	TRBV7-8	TRBJ2-7	TRBD2	CASGRGGSTSYEQYF	TGTGCCAGCGGGCGGGGGGGCAGTACCTCCTACGAGCAGTACTTC
NA	TRBV28	TRBJ1-2	TRBD1	CASSTRDRAGYTF	TGTGCCAGCAGCACACGGGACAGGGCTGGCTACACCTTC
many	TRBV11-2	TRBJ2-7	NA	CASSSPRGTYEQYF	TGTGCCAGCAGCTCCCCCCGGGGGACCTACGAGCAGTACTTC
NA	TRBV6-6	TRBJ2-1	NA	CASSNDYHNEQFF	TGTGCCAGCAGTAACGACTACCACAATGAGCAGTTCTTC
NA	TRBV6-5	TRBJ1-2	NA	CASSYQRPDRYYGYTF	TGTGCCAGCAGTTACCAACGCCCGGACAGATACTATGGCTACACCTTC
NA	TRBV28	TRBJ1-1	NA	CASSTTTGRAEAFF	TGTGCCAGCAGTACGACGACAGGAAGGGCTGAAGCTTTCTTT
NA	TRBV18	TRBJ2-7	TRBD1	CASSQGQGNTYEQYF	TGTGCCAGCTCACAGGGACAGGGAAATACCTACGAGCAGTACTTC
NA	TRBV15	TRBJ2-5	NA	CATSRDFSWEETQYF	TGTGCCACCAGCAGAGATTTTAGCTGGGAAGAGACCCAGTACTTC
NA	TRBV6-1	TRBJ1-4	NA	CASSDKPREKLFF	TGTGCCAGCAGTGACAAGCCGAGGGAAAAACTGTTTTTT
NA	TRBV25-1	TRBJ1-4	NA	CASSETKTANNEKLFF	TGTGCCAGCAGTGAAACGAAGACAGCAAATAATGAAAAACTGTTTTTT
NA	TRBV28	TRBJ2-6	NA	CASMGGANVLTF	TGTGCCAGCATGGGGGGGGCCAACGTCCTGACTTTC
NA	TRBV27	TRBJ2-7	NA	CASGGLGGFYEQYF	TGTGCCAGCGGGGGCCTCGGGGGGTTCTACGAGCAGTACTTC
once	TRBV5-8	TRBJ2-5	NA	CASSLLGETQYF	TGTGCCAGCAGCTTACTAGGAGAGACCCAGTACTTC
few	TRBV27	TRBJ1-2	NA	CASSFRFEAYYGYTF	TGTGCCAGCAGTTTTAGGTTCGAGGCTTACTATGGCTACACCTTC
NA	TRBV27	TRBJ1-5	NA	CASPRPYSNQPQHF	TGTGCCAGCCCCCGGCCTTATAGCAATCAGCCCCAGCATTTT
few	TRBV19	TRBJ1-2	NA	CASERDVGYGYTF	TGTGCCAGTGAGAGGGACGTTGGCTATGGCTACACCTTC
NA	TRBV7-2	TRBJ2-5	NA	CASSSAEETQYF	TGTGCCAGCAGCTCAGCCGAGGAGACCCAGTACTTC
NA	TRBV28	TRBJ2-7	NA	CASRDLRLHEQYF	TGTGCCAGCCGGGATCTAAGGTTACACGAGCAGTACTTC